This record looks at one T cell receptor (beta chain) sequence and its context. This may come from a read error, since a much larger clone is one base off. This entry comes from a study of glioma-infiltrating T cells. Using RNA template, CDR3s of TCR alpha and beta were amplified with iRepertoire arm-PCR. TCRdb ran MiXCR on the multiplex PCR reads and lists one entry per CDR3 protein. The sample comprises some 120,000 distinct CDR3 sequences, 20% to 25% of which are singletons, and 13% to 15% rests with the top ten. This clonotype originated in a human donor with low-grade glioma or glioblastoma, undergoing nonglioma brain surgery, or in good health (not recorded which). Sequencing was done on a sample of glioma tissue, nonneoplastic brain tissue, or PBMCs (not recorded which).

CDR3 DNA sequence: TGCGCCAGCAGCCAAGTTCCCCCAGGCCCCGGGTATTGCTACACCTTC. As protein: CASSQVPPGPGYCYTF. V and J are TRBV4-1 and TRBJ1-2, with D unclear. The germline V and J ends were trimmed by 1 base and 9 bases, with 21 bases remaining between them. This CDR3 is 16 amino acids long. Germline CDR1 MGHRA, CDR2 YSYEKL.